This TCR beta chain was obtained from a study of CD8+ T cells in alopecia areata. On the study more broadly: Twice a day, 5 to 10 mg of oral tofacitinib was administered to treated patients. Scoring of severity for treated patients was based on percentage of affected scalp area.

Regarding treatment: oral pan-JAK inhibitor, 5-10 mg twice daily. PBMCs were stained for CD3, CD4 and CD8, and CD4+ and CD8+ T cells were sorted. V lost 1 base to trimming and J lost 4 bases, with 10 bases between them. Germline V gives CDR1 SGHTA, CDR2 FQGNSA. The CDR3 is 14 amino acids. Following RNA extraction, reverse transcription yielded cDNA that acted as the sequencing template. Clones were read by immunoSEQ multiplex PCR, and TCRdb kept only the in-frame ones, dropping some. The table includes about 190,000 clones, about three fifths detected once. The source is a human donor with alopecia areata. This material consisted of CD4+ T cells sorted from blood, taken at week 4, from a patient treated with tofacitinib. V and J are TRBV7-2 and TRBJ1-1; D is uncertain. The CDR3 region has the DNA TGTGCCAGCAGCTTAGATGTTCTGGGCACTGAAGCTTTCTTT. Amino acid sequence: CASSLDVLGTEAFF.